Shown below are 28 T cell receptor beta chains from a single sample sequenced in a study of control samples from healthy donors and cancer patients. Sequencing was performed with immunoSEQ multiplex PCR; in TCRdb, only in-frame clones are kept and a portion is missing. The sample comprises 110,000 to 150,000 clones, less than 90% of which are singletons, and around 9% rests with the top ten. Input material: blood. Every receptor here comes from a woman aged 25-40 years in good health.

This clone was found once. The rearrangement links TRBV5-1 to TRBJ1-2; possible D gene TRBD1, 5 bases. Germline lookup yields CDR1 SGHRS and CDR2 YFSETQ. The CDR3 is 16 amino acids. V lost 4 bases to trimming and J lost 6 bases, with 22 bases between them. The CDR3 nucleotides are TGCGCCAGCAGCCCTGCCGGGTGGTCCGGGGGTAATGGCTACACCTTC. Encoded protein: CASSPAGWSGGNGYTF.

The J gene is TRBJ1-1, the V gene TRBV29-1; maybe TRBD1 (6 bases). This CDR3 is 12 amino acids long. Germline V CDR1 and CDR2: SQVTM, ANQGSEA. V lost 3 bases to trimming and J lost 7 bases, with 12 bases between them. In DNA, the CDR3 is TGCAGCGTTGAGGGCCAGGGGAGTGAAGCTTTCTTT. Amino acids: CSVEGQGSEAFF. Combining the CDR3 with reference TRBV29-1 and TRBJ1-1 gives the whole variable domain SAVISQKPSRDICQRGTSLTIQCQVDSQVTMMFWYRQQPGQSLTLIATANQGSEATYESGFVIDKFPISRPNLTFSTLTVSNMSPEDSSIYLCSVEGQGSEAFFGQGTRLTVV.

The chain employs TRBV11-2 and TRBJ2-2, with D hard to call. CDR3 size: 16 residues. Trimming shortened V by 2 bases and J by 0 bases, and 10 bases separated the two germline ends. Germline lookup yields CDR1 SGHAT and CDR2 FQNNGV. CDR3 amino acids: CASSLFGGANTGELFF. CDR3 bases: TGTGCCAGCAGCTTATTCGGTGGCGCGAACACCGGGGAGCTGTTTTTT.

This chain's CDR3 is CAIGHRAGEQFF. CDR3 coding DNA: TGTGCCATCGGACACAGGGCGGGTGAGCAGTTCTTC. The chain links TRBV10-3 to TRBJ2-1; a weak D match, TRBD1 (6 bases). The CDR3 covers 12 residues. V was trimmed by 8 bases and J by 9 bases, leaving 14 bases between them. Germline V gene sequence: CDR1 ENHRY, CDR2 SYGVKD.

This chain links TRBV10-3 with TRBJ2-7; the match to TRBD2 covers 8 bases. Germline loops: CDR1 ENHRY, CDR2 SYGVKD. This CDR3 comprises 14 residues. V lost 2 bases to trimming and J lost 5 bases; unmatched junction nucleotides: 5. The CDR3 protein is CAISENGRVDEQYF. The CDR3 DNA is TGTGCCATCAGTGAGAACGGGAGGGTTGACGAGCAGTACTTC.

The genes are TRBV13 and TRBJ1-3; D uncertain. Trimming shortened V by 5 bases and J by 4 bases, and 9 bases separated the two germline ends. The germline V gene has CDR1 PRHDT and CDR2 FYEKMQ (reference sequence). CDR3 size: 13 residues. The CDR3 here is CASSRVGGNTIYF. The DNA for the CDR3 is TGTGCCAGCAGCCGCGTGGGCGGAAACACCATATATTTT.

The chain links TRBV5-1 to TRBJ1-5; 7 bases are shared with TRBD1. Losses at the gene ends were 4 bases for V and 5 bases for J; bases not matched to a gene: 6. There are 14 residues in the CDR3. Germline CDR1 reads SGHRS; CDR2 reads YFSETQ. The CDR3 reads CASSPQGYDQPQHF. As DNA, the CDR3 is TGCGCCAGCAGCCCACAGGGGTATGATCAGCCCCAGCATTTT. The complete variable domain, with remaining parts taken from reference TRBV5-1 and TRBJ1-5, reads KAGVTQTPRYLIKTRGQQVTLSCSPISGHRSVSWYQQTPGQGLQFLFEYFSETQRNKGNFPGRFSGRQFSNSRSEMNVSTLELGDSALYLCASSPQGYDQPQHFGDGTRLSIL.

The gene calls are TRBV5-1 and TRBJ2-6; no reliable D call. Germline V gene sequence: CDR1 SGHRS, CDR2 YFSETQ. The CDR3 sequence is 15 residues long. Trimming cost V 1 base and J 0 bases, with 5 bases left between them. Here the CDR3 reads CASSLLSSGANVLTF. CDR3 nucleotide sequence: TGCGCCAGCAGCTTGCTATCCTCTGGGGCCAACGTCCTGACTTTC. The variable domain in full, completed from reference TRBV5-1 and TRBJ2-6, reads KAGVTQTPRYLIKTRGQQVTLSCSPISGHRSVSWYQQTPGQGLQFLFEYFSETQRNKGNFPGRFSGRQFSNSRSEMNVSTLELGDSALYLCASSLLSSGANVLTFGAGSRLTVL.

In its sample, this clone was seen a few times. The rearrangement joins TRBV6-5 to TRBJ2-7; the D gene is possibly TRBD2 (5 bases). Germline assignment: CDR1 MNHEY and CDR2 SVGAGI. V lost 8 bases and J 6 bases, leaving 14 bases between the germline ends. This CDR3 is 12 amino acids long. This CDR3 reads CASGPTRSEQYF. The CDR3 DNA is TGTGCCAGCGGACCAACTAGGTCCGAGCAGTACTTC.

The rearrangement uses TRBV6-4 and TRBJ1-6, with D perhaps matching TRBD1 (5 bases). The CDR3 covers 15 residues. V was shortened by 0 bases and J by 6 bases, with 9 bases between the two germline ends. Germline lookup yields CDR1 MRHNA and CDR2 SNTAGT. CDR3 nucleotides: TGTGCCAGCAGTGACTCGCAGGGACGTAATTCACCCCTCCACTTT. This sequence encodes CASSDSQGRNSPLHF.

The chain links TRBV30 to TRBJ1-1; a possible D gene is TRBD1 (5 bases). Germline-derived CDR1 and CDR2 are GTSNPN and SVGIG (reference sequence). Trimming removed 4 bases at V and 1 base at J, with 10 bases between. The CDR3 is 13 residues long. CDR3 sequence (DNA): TGTGCCTGGAACCCGACAGAGAACACTGAAGCTTTCTTT. It is translated as CAWNPTENTEAFF.

This clone occurred once. The V call is TRBV5-6, the J call TRBJ1-5; D gene uncertain. Germline V gene data show CDR1 as SGHDT and CDR2 as YYEEEE. This CDR3 has 14 residues. V shed 0 bases and J shed 1 base, with 5 bases lying between them. CDR3 coding DNA: TGTGCCAGCAGCTTGGGGCAGAGCAATCAGCCCCAGCATTTT. Its translation is CASSLGQSNQPQHF.

This sequence joins TRBV4-1 and TRBJ1-5, with D possibly TRBD1 on 5 matching bases. Germline V gene sequence: CDR1 MGHRA, CDR2 YSYEKL. The V end lost 4 bases, the J end lost 3 bases, and 10 bases lay between the germline ends. The CDR3 is 14 residues long. The CDR3 DNA reads as TGCGCCAGCAGCCTCGACAGCTCCAATCAGCCCCAGCATTTT. This encodes CASSLDSSNQPQHF.

The J gene is TRBJ1-1, the V gene TRBV27; the D is unclear. This CDR3 comprises 14 residues. Germline loops: CDR1 MNHEY, CDR2 SMNVEV (reference sequence). The V end was cut by 6 bases, the J end by 1 base, with 12 bases between. CDR3 sequence reads: CASRPRHANTEAFF. CDR3 nucleotides: TGTGCCAGCAGGCCGCGGCATGCGAACACTGAAGCTTTCTTT.

As for this clone: The identical CDR3 is also encoded by other nucleotide sequences in the sample. The chain carries TRBV5-1 and TRBJ1-3, with TRBD1 as a possible D gene (5 bases). Germline CDR1 is SGHRS and CDR2 is YFSETQ. The CDR3 runs 15 residues. V lost 2 bases and J 3 bases, leaving 12 bases between the germline ends. The CDR3 spells CASSFGGISGNTIYF. CDR3 DNA: TGCGCCAGCAGCTTCGGGGGGATTAGTGGAAACACCATATATTTT.

The chain uses TRBV5-1 and TRBJ2-7, with TRBD2 as a possible D gene (6 bases). Between the trimmed V and J ends, which lost 4 bases and 1 base, there was a span of 15 bases. CDR3 length: 15 residues. Germline CDR1 SGHRS, CDR2 YFSETQ. CDR3 coding DNA: TGCGCCAGCAGCACGCAACCGGGAGTTTCCTACGAGCAGTACTTC. This sequence encodes CASSTQPGVSYEQYF. Full variable domain (remainder filled in from reference TRBV5-1 and TRBJ2-7): KAGVTQTPRYLIKTRGQQVTLSCSPISGHRSVSWYQQTPGQGLQFLFEYFSETQRNKGNFPGRFSGRQFSNSRSEMNVSTLELGDSALYLCASSTQPGVSYEQYFGPGTRLTVT.

The V and J genes are TRBV7-9 and TRBJ2-3; the match to TRBD2 covers 13 bases. The germline gives CDR1 SEHNR, CDR2 FQNEAQ (reference sequence). The ends lost 6 bases at V and 0 bases at J; junction bases unmatched: 9. The CDR3 extends over 18 amino acids. CDR3 DNA sequence: TGTGCCAGCAGGCGGACTAGCGGGAGACCTCCTAGCACAGATACGCAGTATTTT. This gives the protein CASRRTSGRPPSTDTQYF.

This chain links TRBV27 with TRBJ2-4; D might be TRBD2 (5 bases). The germline V and J ends were trimmed by 9 bases and 7 bases, with 19 bases remaining between them. CDR3 length equals 14 residues. Germline V gene data show CDR1 as MNHEY and CDR2 as SMNVEV (reference sequence). The CDR3 loop reads CASNPSGLGNIQYF. For the CDR3, the DNA is TGTGCCAGTAACCCTTCCGGACTGGGTAACATTCAGTACTTC.

The chain links TRBV27 to TRBJ1-1; D is unclear. CDR3 length: 14 residues. The germline V and J ends were trimmed by 0 bases and 5 bases, with 10 bases remaining between them. CDR1 MNHEY and CDR2 SMNVEV come from the germline V gene (reference sequence). The CDR3 bases are TGTGCCAGCAGTTTATCTTTTGGGAGAACTGAAGCTTTCTTT. This codes for CASSLSFGRTEAFF.

This clone was seen just once. One junction end disagrees with the germline gene, perhaps due to a read error. The chain has TRBV18 and TRBJ1-1, with 7 nucleotides matching TRBD1. Per germline, CDR1 KGHSH and CDR2 LQKENI. CDR3 length equals 13 residues. In nucleotides, the CDR3 is TGTGCCAGCTCTCCACAGGGGTGGGCTGAAGCTTTCTTT. Translation gives CASSPQGWAEAFF. Full variable domain (remainder filled in from reference TRBV18 and TRBJ1-1): NAGVMQNPRHLVRRRGQEARLRCSPMKGHSHVYWYRQLPEEGLKFMVYLQKENIIDESGMPKERFSAEFPKEGPSILRIQQVVRGDSAAYFCASSPQGWAEAFFGQGTRLTVV.

Concerning this clone itself: An end of the junction differs from the germline gene, which may be a read error. The chain combines TRBV5-1 with TRBJ1-5; tentative D call: TRBD1 (5 bases). CDR3 length equals 15 residues. The germline V gene has CDR1 SGHRS and CDR2 YFSETQ. The CDR3 sequence: CASSLGDGSYQPQHF. The CDR3 bases are TGCGCCAGCAGCTTGGGGGACGGTAGCTATCAGCCCCAGCATTTT.

The rearrangement links TRBV6-1 to TRBJ2-7, with D maybe TRBD1 (5 bases). CDR1 MNHNS and CDR2 SASEGT come from the germline V gene. This CDR3 is built from 15 residues. V was clipped by 2 bases and J by 5 bases, with 16 bases between them. As DNA, the CDR3 is TGTGCCAGCAGTGAACGTCGGGCAGGGCCCCACGAGCAGTACTTC. As protein: CASSERRAGPHEQYF.

This clone is a singleton in its sample. The chain combines TRBV6-1 with TRBJ1-2; no clear D. The CDR3 extends over 13 amino acids. Trimming removed 1 base from V and 1 base from J, with 4 bases in between. Germline V gives CDR1 MNHNS, CDR2 SASEGT. This CDR3 reads CASSEVLNYGYTF. The DNA of the CDR3 is TGTGCCAGCAGTGAAGTCCTTAACTATGGCTACACCTTC.

The chain links TRBV6-5 to TRBJ2-1; D is unresolved. The CDR3 is 14 residues long. Looked up from germline, CDR1 is MNHEY and CDR2 is SVGAGI. Trimming cost V 2 bases and J 3 bases, with 8 bases left between them. The CDR3 loop is CASSYRGDYNEQFF. CDR3 coding DNA: TGTGCCAGCAGTTACCGCGGCGACTACAATGAGCAGTTCTTC.

CDR3 in amino acids: CASNRTGGGKNTEAFF. CDR3 DNA sequence: TGTGCCAGCAACAGGACAGGAGGGGGTAAGAACACTGAAGCTTTCTTT. The chain joins TRBV27 to TRBJ1-1, with 7 bases lining up with TRBD1. The length of the CDR3 is 16 residues. V shed 7 bases, J shed 1 base, and the junction held 12 bases outside the gene matches. In germline, CDR1 is MNHEY, CDR2 SMNVEV (reference sequence).

The chain recombines TRBV9 with TRBJ2-5; D gene uncertain. Trimming removed 0 bases from V and 5 bases from J, with 8 bases in between. This CDR3 has 13 amino acids. Germline V gene sequence: CDR1 SGDLS, CDR2 YYNGEE. The CDR3 DNA is TGTGCCAGCAGCGTAGAAGGGTGGGAGACCCAGTACTTC. This codes for CASSVEGWETQYF. The whole variable domain, filled in from reference TRBV9 and TRBJ2-5, reads DSGVTQTPKHLITATGQRVTLRCSPRSGDLSVYWYQQSLDQGLQFLIQYYNGEERAKGNILERFSAQQFPDLHSELNLSSLELGDSALYFCASSVEGWETQYFGPGTRLLVL.

The V gene is TRBV11-2, the J gene TRBJ2-7; D call uncertain. Germline assignment: CDR1 SGHAT and CDR2 FQNNGV. The CDR3 is 14 residues long. Between the trimmed V and J ends, which lost 0 bases and 3 bases, there was a span of 9 bases. This chain's CDR3 is CASSLDFQIYEQYF. The CDR3 nucleotides are TGTGCCAGCAGCTTAGATTTCCAAATCTACGAGCAGTACTTC.

This chain links TRBV6-5 with TRBJ1-5; D gene ambiguous. Germline values: CDR1 MNHEY, CDR2 SVGAGI. V lost 6 bases and J lost 0, with 12 bases in between. The CDR3 sequence is 15 residues long. As DNA, the CDR3 is TGTGCCAGCAGGCCCCTCACTGATAGCAATCAGCCCCAGCATTTT. It codes for CASRPLTDSNQPQHF.